These 5 T cell receptor beta chains were sequenced from one sample in a study of cytomegalovirus exposure and HLA in healthy donors (TCRdb year 2017). The library was produced with the immunoSEQ multiplex PCR assay. For the multiplex PCR, a mixture combining 60 forward primers for TCR Vbeta segments and 13 reverse primers for TCR Jbeta segments was used. The clones in this table, taken by TCRdb from immuneACCESS, are in-frame only. Not every clone is retained; where verified, under half of the shortfall comes from an unresolved V gene, and the cause of the rest is unknown. The sample table gives around 160,000 clones. 1.5% to 2% of the sample is taken by the ten largest. Specimen: PBMCs. These receptors all stem from a woman in her forties or fifties in good health and CMV-seronegative.

The chain employs TRBV5-1 and TRBJ2-1, with a possible D match to TRBD2 (5 bases). The CDR3 runs 13 residues. With 3 bases removed from V and 5 bases from J, the gap between germline ends came to 9 bases. CDR1 is SGHRS, CDR2 YFSETQ, per germline. CDR3 nucleotide sequence: TGCGCCAGCAGCTACCGGGGAAACAATGAGCAGTTCTTC. It specifies CASSYRGNNEQFF.

The chain carries TRBV5-6 and TRBJ1-3, with 7 nucleotides matching TRBD1. Germline CDR1 SGHDT, CDR2 YYEEEE. Trimming took 5 bases from V and 2 from J; bases not matched to a gene: 13. The CDR3 has 17 amino acids. CDR3 sequence: CASRMMLVGGTGNTIYF. For the CDR3, the DNA is TGTGCCAGCAGAATGATGTTAGTAGGGGGCACTGGAAACACCATATATTTT.

This rearrangement joins TRBV4-2 to TRBJ2-1; D is possibly TRBD2 (5 bases). The CDR3 runs 16 residues. Germline values: CDR1 LGHNA, CDR2 YNFKEQ. Trimming removed 0 bases at V and 9 bases at J, with 18 bases between. The CDR3 nucleotides are TGTGCCAGCAGCCAAGATCGGTCTAGCTCAGTGGGTGAGCAGTTCTTC. It is translated as CASSQDRSSSVGEQFF.

The chain is built from TRBV7-6 and TRBJ1-5; no firm D call. V gave up 1 base and J gave up 4 bases, with 5 bases separating them. The CDR3 length is 13 residues. Germline loops: CDR1 SGHVS, CDR2 FNYEAQ. The CDR3, as DNA: TGTGCCAGCAGCTTAGACAGAAATCAGCCCCAGCATTTT. Its protein product is CASSLDRNQPQHF. Variable domain in full (rest from reference TRBV7-6 and TRBJ1-5): GAGVSQSPRYKVTKRGQDVALRCDPISGHVSLYWYRQALGQGPEFLTYFNYEAQQDKSGLPNDRFSAERPEGSISTLTIQRTEQRDSAMYRCASSLDRNQPQHFGDGTRLSIL.

CDR3 sequence (DNA): TGTGCCAGTAGTATCGGACAGTCGAACACTGAAGCTTTCTTT. Protein sequence: CASSIGQSNTEAFF. This chain joins TRBV19 and TRBJ1-1, with TRBD1 as a possible D gene (6 bases). The V end was cut by 3 bases, the J end by 1 base, with 9 bases between. The CDR3 has 14 residues. In germline, CDR1 is LNHDA, CDR2 SQIVND (reference sequence). Looking up the rest from reference TRBV19 and TRBJ1-1 gives the full variable domain: DGGITQSPKYLFRKEGQNVTLSCEQNLNHDAMYWYRQDPGQGLRLIYYSQIVNDFQKGDIAEGYSVSREKKESFPLTVTSAQKNPTAFYLCASSIGQSNTEAFFGQGTRLTVV.